This T cell receptor beta chain was sequenced during a study of shared clonotypes between healthy human individuals. Study information: Each donor had three CD4 naive, three CD4 memory, two CD8 naive and one CD8 memory plate.

Researchers partitioned CD4+ cells into CD45RA+ naive and CD45RA-negative memory subsets. Study conclusions and caveats: Clonotypes shared by all four sorted-subset donors had higher generation probabilities than non-shared clonotypes. Memory subsets generally showed smaller estimated richness than naive subsets did.

As for this clone: Its antigen is currently unknown.

Unmatched junction bases numbered 7, after V lost 5 bases and J lost 5 bases. CDR1 and CDR2 from the germline V gene are LNHDA and SQIVND (reference sequence). This CDR3 is built from 14 residues. Using immunoSEQ multiplex PCR, the repertoire was profiled, and TCRdb retains in-frame clones only, with some absent. The sample has some 2,100,000 clones; approximately 94% are singletons. This clonotype originated in a man younger than 30 in good health. The genes are TRBV19 and TRBJ2-3; 7 bases agree with TRBD1. Sequencing input: naive CD4+ T cells sorted from blood. Subset reported: CD45RA+ positively selected. CDR3 protein: CASSALQGRDTQYF. The CDR3 region has the DNA TGTGCCAGTAGTGCTCTACAGGGGAGAGATACGCAGTATTTT.